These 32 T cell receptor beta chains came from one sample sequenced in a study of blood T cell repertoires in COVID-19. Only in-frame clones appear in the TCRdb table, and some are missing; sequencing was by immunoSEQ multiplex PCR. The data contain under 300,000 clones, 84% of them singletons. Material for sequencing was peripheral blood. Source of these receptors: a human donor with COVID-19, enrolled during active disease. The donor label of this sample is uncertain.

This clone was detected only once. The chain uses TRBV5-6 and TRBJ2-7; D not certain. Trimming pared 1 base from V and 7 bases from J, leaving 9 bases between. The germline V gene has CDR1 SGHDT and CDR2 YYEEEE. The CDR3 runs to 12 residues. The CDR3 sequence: CASSLTPTEQYF. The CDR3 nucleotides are TGTGCCAGCAGCTTGACCCCTACGGAGCAGTACTTC.

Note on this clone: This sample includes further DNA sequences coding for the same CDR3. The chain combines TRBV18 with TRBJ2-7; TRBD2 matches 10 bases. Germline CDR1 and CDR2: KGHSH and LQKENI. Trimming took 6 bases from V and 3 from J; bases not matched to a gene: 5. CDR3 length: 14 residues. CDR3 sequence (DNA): TGTGCCAGCTCCCCTCAGCGGGAGGGCTACGAGCAGTACTTC. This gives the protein CASSPQREGYEQYF.

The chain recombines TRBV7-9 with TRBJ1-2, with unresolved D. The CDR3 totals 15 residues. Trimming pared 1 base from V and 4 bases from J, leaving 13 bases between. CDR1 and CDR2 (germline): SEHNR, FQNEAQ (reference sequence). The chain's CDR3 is CASSLVSGFVYGYTF. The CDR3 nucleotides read TGTGCCAGCAGCTTAGTATCCGGGTTTGTCTATGGCTACACCTTC.

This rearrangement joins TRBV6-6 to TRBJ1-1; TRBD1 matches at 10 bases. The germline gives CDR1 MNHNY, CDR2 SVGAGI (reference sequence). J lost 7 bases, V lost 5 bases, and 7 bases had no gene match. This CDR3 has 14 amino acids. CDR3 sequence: CASSPRDRGDEAFF. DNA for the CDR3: TGTGCCAGCAGTCCCCGGGACAGGGGAGATGAAGCTTTCTTT.

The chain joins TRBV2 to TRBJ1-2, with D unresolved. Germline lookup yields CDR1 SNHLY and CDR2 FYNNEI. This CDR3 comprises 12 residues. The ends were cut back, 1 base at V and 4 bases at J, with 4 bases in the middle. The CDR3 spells CASSEGPYGYTF. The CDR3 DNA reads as TGTGCCAGCAGTGAAGGGCCCTATGGCTACACCTTC.

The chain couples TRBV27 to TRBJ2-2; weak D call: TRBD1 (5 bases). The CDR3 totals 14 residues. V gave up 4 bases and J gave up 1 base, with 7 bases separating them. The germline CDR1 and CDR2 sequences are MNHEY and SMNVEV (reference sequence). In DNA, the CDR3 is TGTGCCAGCAGTTCAGGGTTGAACACCGGGGAGCTGTTTTTT. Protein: CASSSGLNTGELFF.

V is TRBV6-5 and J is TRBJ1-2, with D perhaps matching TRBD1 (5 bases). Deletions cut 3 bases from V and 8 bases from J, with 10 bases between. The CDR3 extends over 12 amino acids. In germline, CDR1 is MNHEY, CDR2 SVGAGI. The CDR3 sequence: CASSYRGAGYTF. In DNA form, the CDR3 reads TGTGCCAGCAGTTATAGGGGTGCGGGCTACACCTTC.

The CDR3 is CASSVRIGPGLAADTQYF. The CDR3 DNA reads TGTGCCAGCAGCGTCCGAATCGGACCGGGACTAGCGGCAGATACGCAGTATTTT. The chain has TRBV9 and TRBJ2-3; 11 positions agree with TRBD2. The CDR3 consists of 18 residues. The V gene end was trimmed by 2 bases and the J gene end by 4 bases; junction bases not matched to a gene: 12. Germline lookup yields CDR1 SGDLS and CDR2 YYNGEE.

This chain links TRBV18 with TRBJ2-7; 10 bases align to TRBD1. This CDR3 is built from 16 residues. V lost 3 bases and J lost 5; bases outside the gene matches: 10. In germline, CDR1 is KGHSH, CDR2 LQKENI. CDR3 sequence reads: CASSPGDRGFLNEQYF. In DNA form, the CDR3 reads TGTGCCAGCTCACCGGGGGACAGGGGATTTTTGAACGAGCAGTACTTC.

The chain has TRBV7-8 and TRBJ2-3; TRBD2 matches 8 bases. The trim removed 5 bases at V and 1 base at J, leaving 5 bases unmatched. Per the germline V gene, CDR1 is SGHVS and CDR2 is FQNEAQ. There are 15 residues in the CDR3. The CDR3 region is CASSVERGRTDTQYF. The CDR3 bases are TGTGCCAGCAGCGTCGAGCGGGGGCGCACAGATACGCAGTATTTT.

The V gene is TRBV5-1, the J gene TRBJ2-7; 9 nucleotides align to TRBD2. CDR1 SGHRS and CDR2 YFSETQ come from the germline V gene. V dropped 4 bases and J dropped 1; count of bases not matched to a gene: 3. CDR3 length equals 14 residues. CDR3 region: CASSVTSGSYEQYF. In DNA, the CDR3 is TGCGCCAGCAGCGTGACTAGCGGTTCCTACGAGCAGTACTTC.

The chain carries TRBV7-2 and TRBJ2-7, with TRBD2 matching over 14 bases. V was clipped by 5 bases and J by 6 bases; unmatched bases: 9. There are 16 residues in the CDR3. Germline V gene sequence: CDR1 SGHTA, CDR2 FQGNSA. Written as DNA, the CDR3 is TGTGCCAGCAGCATCGTGGCCGGGACTAGCGGGAGCGAGCAGTACTTC. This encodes CASSIVAGTSGSEQYF.

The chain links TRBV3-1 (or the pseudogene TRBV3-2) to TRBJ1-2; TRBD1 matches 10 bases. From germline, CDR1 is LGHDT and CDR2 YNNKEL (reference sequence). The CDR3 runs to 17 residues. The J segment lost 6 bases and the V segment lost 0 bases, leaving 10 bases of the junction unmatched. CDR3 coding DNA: TGTGCCAGCAGCCAAGAATACCATCGGGACAGGGGTAATGGCTACACCTTC. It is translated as CASSQEYHRDRGNGYTF.

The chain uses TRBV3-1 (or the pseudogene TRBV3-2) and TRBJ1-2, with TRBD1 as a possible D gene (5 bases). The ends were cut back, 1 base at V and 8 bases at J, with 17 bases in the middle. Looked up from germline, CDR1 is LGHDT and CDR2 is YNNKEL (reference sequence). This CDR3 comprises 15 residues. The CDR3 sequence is CASSQVSRTTHGYTF. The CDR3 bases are TGTGCCAGCAGCCAAGTATCCAGGACAACCCACGGCTACACCTTC.

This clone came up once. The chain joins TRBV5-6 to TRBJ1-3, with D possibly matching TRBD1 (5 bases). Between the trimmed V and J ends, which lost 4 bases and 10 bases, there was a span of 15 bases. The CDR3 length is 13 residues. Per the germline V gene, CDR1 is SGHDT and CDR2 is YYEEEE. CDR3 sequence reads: CASSDYSGGTIYF. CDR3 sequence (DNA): TGTGCCAGCAGCGATTACAGCGGGGGGACCATATATTTT.

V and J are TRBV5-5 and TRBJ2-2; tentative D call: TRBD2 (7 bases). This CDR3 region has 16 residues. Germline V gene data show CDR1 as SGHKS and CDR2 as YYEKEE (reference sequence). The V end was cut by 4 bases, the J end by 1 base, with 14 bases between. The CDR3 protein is CASSLEGGRNTGELFF. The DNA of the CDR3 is TGTGCCAGCAGCCTCGAGGGGGGGCGGAACACCGGGGAGCTGTTTTTT.

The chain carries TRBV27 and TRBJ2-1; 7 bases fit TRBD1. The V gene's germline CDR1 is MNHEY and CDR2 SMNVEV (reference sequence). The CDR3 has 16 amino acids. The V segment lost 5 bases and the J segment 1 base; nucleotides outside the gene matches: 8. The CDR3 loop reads CASSIGQALSYNEQFF. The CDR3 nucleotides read TGTGCCAGCAGTATCGGACAGGCCCTTTCCTACAATGAGCAGTTCTTC.

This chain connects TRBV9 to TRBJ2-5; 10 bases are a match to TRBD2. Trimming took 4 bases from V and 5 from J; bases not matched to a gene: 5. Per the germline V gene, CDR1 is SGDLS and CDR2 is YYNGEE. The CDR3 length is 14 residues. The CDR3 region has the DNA TGTGCCAGCAGCCCGATAGCGGGAGGCGAGACCCAGTACTTC. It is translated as CASSPIAGGETQYF.

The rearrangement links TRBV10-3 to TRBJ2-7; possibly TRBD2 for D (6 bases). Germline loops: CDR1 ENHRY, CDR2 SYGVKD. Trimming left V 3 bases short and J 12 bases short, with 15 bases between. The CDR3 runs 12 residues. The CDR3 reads CAISEIREKWYF. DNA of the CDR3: TGTGCCATCAGTGAAATCCGGGAGAAGTGGTACTTC.

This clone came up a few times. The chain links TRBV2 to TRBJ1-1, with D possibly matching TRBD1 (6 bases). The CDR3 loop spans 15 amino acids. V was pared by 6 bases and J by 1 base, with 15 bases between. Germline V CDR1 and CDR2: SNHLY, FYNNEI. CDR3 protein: CASSPAGQPNTEAFF. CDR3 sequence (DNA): TGTGCCAGCAGCCCAGCCGGACAGCCGAACACTGAAGCTTTCTTT. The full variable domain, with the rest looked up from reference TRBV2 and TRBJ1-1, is EPEVTQTPSHQVTQMGQEVILRCVPISNHLYFYWYRQILGQKVEFLVSFYNNEISEKSEIFDDQFSVERPDGSNFTLKIRSTKLEDSAMYFCASSPAGQPNTEAFFGQGTRLTVV.

For the CDR3, the DNA is TGTGCCAGCAGTTCCTCCGGGACTAGCGTCACCGGGGAGCTGTTTTTT. Translated: CASSSSGTSVTGELFF. The chain couples TRBV6-5 to TRBJ2-2; TRBD2 agrees at 10 bases. This CDR3 region has 16 residues. Trimming took 4 bases from V and 4 from J; bases not matched to a gene: 6. Per the germline V gene, CDR1 is MNHEY and CDR2 is SVGAGI.

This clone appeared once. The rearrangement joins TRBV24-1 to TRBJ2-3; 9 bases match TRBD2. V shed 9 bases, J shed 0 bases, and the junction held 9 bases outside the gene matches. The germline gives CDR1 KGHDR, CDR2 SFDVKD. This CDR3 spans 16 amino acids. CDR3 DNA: TGTGCCACCTCTAGCGGGACGGCTCAAAGCACAGATACGCAGTATTTT. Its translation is CATSSGTAQSTDTQYF.

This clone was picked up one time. The CDR3 region is CASRQDRVGTGELFF. CDR3 sequence (DNA): TGTGCCAGCAGACAAGACAGGGTTGGGACCGGGGAGCTGTTTTTT. This chain joins TRBV6-4 and TRBJ2-2; 7 bases map to TRBD1. V gave up 6 bases and J gave up 5 bases; unmatched junction bases: 9. The germline gives CDR1 MRHNA, CDR2 SNTAGT. CDR3 length: 15 residues.

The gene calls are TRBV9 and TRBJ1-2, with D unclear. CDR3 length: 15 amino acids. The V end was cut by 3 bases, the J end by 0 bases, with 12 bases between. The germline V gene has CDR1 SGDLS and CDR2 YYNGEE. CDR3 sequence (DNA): TGTGCCAGCAGCGAGGGAGCCGGGACTAACTATGGCTACACCTTC. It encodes CASSEGAGTNYGYTF. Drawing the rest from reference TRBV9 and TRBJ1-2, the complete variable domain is DSGVTQTPKHLITATGQRVTLRCSPRSGDLSVYWYQQSLDQGLQFLIQYYNGEERAKGNILERFSAQQFPDLHSELNLSSLELGDSALYFCASSEGAGTNYGYTFGSGTRLTVV.

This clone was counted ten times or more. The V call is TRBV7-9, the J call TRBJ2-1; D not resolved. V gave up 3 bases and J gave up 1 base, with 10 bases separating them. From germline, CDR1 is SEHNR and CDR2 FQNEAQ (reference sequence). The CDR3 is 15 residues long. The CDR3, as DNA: TGTGCCAGCAGCTTCCAGTCTCTTTCCTACAATGAGCAGTTCTTC. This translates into CASSFQSLSYNEQFF.

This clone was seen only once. The CDR3 is CASSFYGQEYEQYF. Written as DNA, the CDR3 is TGTGCCAGTAGTTTTTATGGACAGGAATACGAGCAGTACTTC. The rearrangement joins TRBV19 to TRBJ2-7; 7 bases align to TRBD1. This CDR3 region has 14 residues. Trimming removed 5 bases from V and 4 bases from J; junction bases left unmatched: 8. The V gene's germline CDR1 is LNHDA and CDR2 SQIVND (reference sequence).

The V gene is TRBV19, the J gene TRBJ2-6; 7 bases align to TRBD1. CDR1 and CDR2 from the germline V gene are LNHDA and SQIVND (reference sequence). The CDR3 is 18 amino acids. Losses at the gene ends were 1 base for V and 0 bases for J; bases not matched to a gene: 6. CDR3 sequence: CASSIVGTGASGANVLTF. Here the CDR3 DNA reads TGTGCCAGTAGTATAGTAGGTACAGGGGCCTCTGGGGCCAACGTCCTGACTTTC.

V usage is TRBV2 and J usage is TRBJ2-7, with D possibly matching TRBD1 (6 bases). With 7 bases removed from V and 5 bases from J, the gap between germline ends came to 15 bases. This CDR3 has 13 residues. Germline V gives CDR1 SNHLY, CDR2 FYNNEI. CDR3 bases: TGTGCCAGCACACGGGACAAAGGCCACGAGCAGTACTTC. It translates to CASTRDKGHEQYF. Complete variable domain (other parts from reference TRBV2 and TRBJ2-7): EPEVTQTPSHQVTQMGQEVILRCVPISNHLYFYWYRQILGQKVEFLVSFYNNEISEKSEIFDDQFSVERPDGSNFTLKIRSTKLEDSAMYFCASTRDKGHEQYFGPGTRLTVT.

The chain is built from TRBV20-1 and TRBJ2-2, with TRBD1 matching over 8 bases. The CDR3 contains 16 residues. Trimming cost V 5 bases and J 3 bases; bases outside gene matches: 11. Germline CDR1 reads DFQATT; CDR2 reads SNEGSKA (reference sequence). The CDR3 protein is CSAGVPGGEDTGELFF. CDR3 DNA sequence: TGCAGTGCTGGTGTCCCAGGGGGCGAGGACACCGGGGAGCTGTTTTTT.

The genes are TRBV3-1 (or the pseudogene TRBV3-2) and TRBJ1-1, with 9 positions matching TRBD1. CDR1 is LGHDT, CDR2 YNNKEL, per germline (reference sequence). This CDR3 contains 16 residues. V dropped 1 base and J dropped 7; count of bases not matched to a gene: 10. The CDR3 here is CASSQALGTGWNEAFF. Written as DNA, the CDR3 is TGTGCCAGCAGCCAAGCCCTCGGGACAGGGTGGAATGAAGCTTTCTTT.

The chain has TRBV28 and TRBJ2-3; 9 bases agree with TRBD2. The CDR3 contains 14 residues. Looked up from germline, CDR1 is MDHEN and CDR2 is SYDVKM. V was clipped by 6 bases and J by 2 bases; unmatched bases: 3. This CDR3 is CASRREGPTDTQYF. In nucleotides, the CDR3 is TGTGCCAGCAGGCGGGAGGGCCCCACAGATACGCAGTATTTT.

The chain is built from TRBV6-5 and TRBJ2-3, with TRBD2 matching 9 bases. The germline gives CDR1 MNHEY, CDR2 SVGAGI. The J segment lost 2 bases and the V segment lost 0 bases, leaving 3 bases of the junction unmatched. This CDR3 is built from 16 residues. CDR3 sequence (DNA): TGTGCCAGCAGTTACTCCCTAGCGGGGTTCACAGATACGCAGTATTTT. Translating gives CASSYSLAGFTDTQYF.